This T cell receptor beta chain was found in a study of CD8 T cells in ankylosing spondylitis. Study-level points and caveats: Relatively rare in peripheral blood, disease-linked clones were also CD8+. Previously reported in reactive arthritis synovial fluid and blood were some of the motif variants. Reportedly, matched ankylosing spondylitis synovial fluid was significantly enriched for disease-linked clones.

In this sample, this clonotype turned up a few times. The antigen remains undetermined. The authors made TCR beta libraries by quantitative 5'-RACE with molecular barcodes. TCRdb called the 5' RACE reads again in MiXCR, with one record for every CDR3 protein. The profile covers about 280,000 distinct CDR3 sequences, with 20% appearing a single time and roughly 7.3% taken by the ten largest. Trimming at V came to 0 bases and at J to 5 bases, leaving 4 bases not matched to a gene. Germline assignment: CDR1 SGHRS and CDR2 YFSETQ. This CDR3 spans 15 amino acids. Sequencing was performed on blood, either unsorted or a sorted T cell fraction (not recorded which). V usage is TRBV5-1 and J usage is TRBJ2-5, with 10 positions matching TRBD1. The clonotype comes from a male donor with ankylosing spondylitis or in good health (not recorded which). This CDR3 reads CASSLGQGAMETQYF. In DNA form, the CDR3 reads TGCGCCAGCAGCTTGGGACAGGGGGCGATGGAGACCCAGTACTTC.